Here is one TCR beta chain with its context. The data stem from a study of blood T cells in healthy people across ages. Next came a second PCR, run for about 7 to 12 cycles, which used a sample-barcoded 5' primer along with a J-beta primer mix. TCRdb processed the 5' RACE reads anew with MiXCR; each CDR3 protein has one entry. The table shows approximately 800,000 distinct CDR3 sequences, with approximately 24% occurring only once. The CDR3 is 14 amino acids. CDR1 and CDR2 from the germline V gene are DFQATT and SNEGSKA (reference sequence). This sample also belongs to another study, concerning T cells of mothers and their children.

Sequenced sample: blood. V and J are TRBV20-1 and TRBJ2-7; 8 nucleotides align to TRBD2. The source is a boy between 10 and 17 years old in good health. CDR3 residues: CSCAGRGPRYEQYF. The CDR3 DNA is TGCAGCTGCGCCGGGAGGGGCCCAAGGTACGAGCAGTACTTC.